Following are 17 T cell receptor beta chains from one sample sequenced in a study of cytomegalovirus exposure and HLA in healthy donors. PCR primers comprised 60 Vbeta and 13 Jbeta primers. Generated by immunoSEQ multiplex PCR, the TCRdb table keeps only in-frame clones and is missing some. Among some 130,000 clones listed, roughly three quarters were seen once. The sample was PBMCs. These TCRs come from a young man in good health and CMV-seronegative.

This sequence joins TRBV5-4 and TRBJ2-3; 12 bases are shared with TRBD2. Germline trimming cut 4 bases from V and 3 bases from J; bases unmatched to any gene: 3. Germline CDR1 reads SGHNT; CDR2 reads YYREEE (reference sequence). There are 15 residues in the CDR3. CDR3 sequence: CASSIGLAGTDTQYF. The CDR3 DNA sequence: TGTGCCAGCAGCATTGGACTAGCGGGAACAGATACGCAGTATTTT.

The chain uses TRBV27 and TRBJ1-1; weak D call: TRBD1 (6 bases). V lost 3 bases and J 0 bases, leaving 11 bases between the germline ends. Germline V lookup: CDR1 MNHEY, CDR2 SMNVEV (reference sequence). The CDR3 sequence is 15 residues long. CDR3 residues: CASSFGTTMNTEAFF. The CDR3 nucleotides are TGTGCCAGCAGTTTCGGGACAACTATGAACACTGAAGCTTTCTTT.

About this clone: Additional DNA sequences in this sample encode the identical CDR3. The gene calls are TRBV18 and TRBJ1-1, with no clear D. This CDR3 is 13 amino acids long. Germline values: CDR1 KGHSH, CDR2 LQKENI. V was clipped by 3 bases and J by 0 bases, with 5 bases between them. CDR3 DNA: TGTGCCAGCTCACCCGGTCTGAACACTGAAGCTTTCTTT. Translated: CASSPGLNTEAFF.

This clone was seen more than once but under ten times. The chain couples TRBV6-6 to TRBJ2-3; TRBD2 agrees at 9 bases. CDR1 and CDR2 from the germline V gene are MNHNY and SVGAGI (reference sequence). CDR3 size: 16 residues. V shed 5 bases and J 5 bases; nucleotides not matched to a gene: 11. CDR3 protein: CASSVGAGGYGDTQYF. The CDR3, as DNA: TGTGCCAGCAGTGTCGGAGCGGGAGGTTATGGAGATACGCAGTATTTT.

The CDR3 loop is CASSPPRTGTDTQYF. The CDR3 DNA follows: TGTGCCAGCTCACCCCCAAGGACAGGCACAGATACGCAGTATTTT. The chain joins TRBV18 to TRBJ2-3, with a tentative D call TRBD1 (6 bases). The germline CDR1 and CDR2 sequences are KGHSH and LQKENI. This CDR3 region has 15 residues. V lost 3 bases and J 1 base, leaving 11 bases between the germline ends.

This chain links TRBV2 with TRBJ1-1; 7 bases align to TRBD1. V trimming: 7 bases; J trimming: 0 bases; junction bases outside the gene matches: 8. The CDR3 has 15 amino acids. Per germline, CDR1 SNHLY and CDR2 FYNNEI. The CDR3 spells CASKKTGRMNTEAFF. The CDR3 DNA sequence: TGTGCCAGCAAGAAGACAGGGAGAATGAACACTGAAGCTTTCTTT.

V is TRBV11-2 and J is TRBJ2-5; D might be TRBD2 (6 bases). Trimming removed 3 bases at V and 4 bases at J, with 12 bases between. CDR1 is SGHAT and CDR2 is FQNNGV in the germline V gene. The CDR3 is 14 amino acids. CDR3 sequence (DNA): TGTGCCAGCAGCTTCCCCGGGGGAGTAGAGACCCAGTACTTC. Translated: CASSFPGGVETQYF. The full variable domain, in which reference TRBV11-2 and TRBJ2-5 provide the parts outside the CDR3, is EAGVAQSPRYKIIEKRQSVAFWCNPISGHATLYWYQQILGQGPKLLIQFQNNGVVDDSQLPKDRFSAERLKGVDSTLKIQPAKLEDSAVYLCASSFPGGVETQYFGPGTRLLVL.

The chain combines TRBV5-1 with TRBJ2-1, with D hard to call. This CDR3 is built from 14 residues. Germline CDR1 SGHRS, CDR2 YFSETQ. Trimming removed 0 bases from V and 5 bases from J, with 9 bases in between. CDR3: CASSLATLNNEQFF. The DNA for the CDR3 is TGCGCCAGCAGCTTGGCCACATTGAACAATGAGCAGTTCTTC.

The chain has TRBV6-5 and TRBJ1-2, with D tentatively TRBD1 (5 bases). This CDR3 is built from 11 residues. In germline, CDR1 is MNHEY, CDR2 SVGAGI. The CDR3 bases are TGTGCGGCGGGGCGTTACTATGGCTACACCTTC. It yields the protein CAAGRYYGYTF.

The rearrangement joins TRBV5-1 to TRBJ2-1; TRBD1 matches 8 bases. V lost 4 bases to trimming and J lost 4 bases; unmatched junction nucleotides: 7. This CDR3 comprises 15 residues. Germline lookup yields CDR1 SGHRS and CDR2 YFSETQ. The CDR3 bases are TGCGCCAGCAGCCTGGACGGGACAGGTTACAATGAGCAGTTCTTC. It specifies CASSLDGTGYNEQFF.

CDR3 bases: TGTGCCAGCAGTTACTCTTTGAGCGGGAGGGGCCACGAGCAGTACTTC. It yields the protein CASSYSLSGRGHEQYF. The chain couples TRBV6-5 to TRBJ2-7; 10 bases agree with TRBD2. From germline, CDR1 is MNHEY and CDR2 SVGAGI. J lost 5 bases, V lost 0 bases, and 7 bases had no gene match. This CDR3 comprises 16 residues.

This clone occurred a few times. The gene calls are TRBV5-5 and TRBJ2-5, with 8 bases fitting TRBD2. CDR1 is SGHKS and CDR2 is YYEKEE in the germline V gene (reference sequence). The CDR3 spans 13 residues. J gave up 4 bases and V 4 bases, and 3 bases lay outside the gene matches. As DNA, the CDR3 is TGTGCCAGCAGCGGACTAGCATCAGAGACCCAGTACTTC. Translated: CASSGLASETQYF.

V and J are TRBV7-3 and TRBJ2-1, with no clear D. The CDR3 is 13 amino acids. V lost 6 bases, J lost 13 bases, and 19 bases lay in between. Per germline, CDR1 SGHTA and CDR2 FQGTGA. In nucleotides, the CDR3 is TGTGCCAGCAGTTCCGGGTTCGGCGGCAGACAGTTCTTC. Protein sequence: CASSSGFGGRQFF.

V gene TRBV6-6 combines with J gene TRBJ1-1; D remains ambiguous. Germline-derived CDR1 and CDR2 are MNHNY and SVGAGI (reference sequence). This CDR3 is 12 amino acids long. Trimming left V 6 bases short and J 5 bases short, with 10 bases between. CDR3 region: CASRDPRTEAFF. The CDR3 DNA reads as TGTGCCAGCAGAGACCCGAGGACTGAAGCTTTCTTT.

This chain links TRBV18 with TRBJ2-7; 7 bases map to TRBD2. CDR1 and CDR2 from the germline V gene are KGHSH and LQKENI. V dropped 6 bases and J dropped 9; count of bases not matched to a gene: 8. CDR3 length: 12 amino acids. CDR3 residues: CASSRERDRQYF. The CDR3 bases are TGTGCCAGCTCGCGAGAGCGGGATAGGCAGTACTTC.

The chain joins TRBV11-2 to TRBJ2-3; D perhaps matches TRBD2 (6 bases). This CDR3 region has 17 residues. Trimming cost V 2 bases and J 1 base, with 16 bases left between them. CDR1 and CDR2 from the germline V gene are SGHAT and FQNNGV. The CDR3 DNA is TGTGCCAGCAGCTTATCGGCGGGAACTTTGGGCACAGATACGCAGTATTTT. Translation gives CASSLSAGTLGTDTQYF.

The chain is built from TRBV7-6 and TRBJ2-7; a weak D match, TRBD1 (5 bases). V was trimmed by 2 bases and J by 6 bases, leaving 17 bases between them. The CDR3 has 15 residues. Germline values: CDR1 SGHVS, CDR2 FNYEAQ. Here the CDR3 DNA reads TGTGCCAGCAGCTTACAGGGCAGCCTCAAAAGCGAGCAGTACTTC. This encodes CASSLQGSLKSEQYF.